This T cell receptor (beta chain) stems from a study of blood T cells in healthy people across ages. This clonotype showed up just once. No antigen is known for it. The use of a sample-barcoded 5' primer and a J-beta primer mix characterized a second PCR of 7 to 11 cycles. Via MiXCR, TCRdb re-called the 5' RACE reads, giving one row per CDR3 protein. The profile covers some 560,000 distinct CDR3 sequences, with over 25% appearing a single time and 3.6% taken by the ten largest. Trimming cost V 1 base and J 9 bases; bases outside gene matches: 10. Germline CDR1 reads SEHNR; CDR2 reads FQNEAQ (reference sequence). The CDR3 covers 16 residues. In each sample, at least 7 million PBMCs were isolated. Overall study findings and caveats: Researchers judged that diversity estimates from one million T cells fell short of true values.

These data also formed part of another study, on T cells of mothers and their children. This second study notes: The study obtained over 9.5 million TCR beta CDR3 reads per mother and some 3 million per child. Thymic selection shapes TCR recombination output in related pairs, and it does so similarly in unrelated pairs.

The sequence came from a boy aged 2 to 10 in good health. The specimen was blood. This chain links TRBV7-9 with TRBJ2-1; 9 positions agree with TRBD2. The CDR3 loop is CASSLVGLAGTVEQFF. In nucleotides, the CDR3 is TGTGCCAGCAGCTTAGTAGGCCTAGCGGGGACCGTTGAGCAGTTCTTC.